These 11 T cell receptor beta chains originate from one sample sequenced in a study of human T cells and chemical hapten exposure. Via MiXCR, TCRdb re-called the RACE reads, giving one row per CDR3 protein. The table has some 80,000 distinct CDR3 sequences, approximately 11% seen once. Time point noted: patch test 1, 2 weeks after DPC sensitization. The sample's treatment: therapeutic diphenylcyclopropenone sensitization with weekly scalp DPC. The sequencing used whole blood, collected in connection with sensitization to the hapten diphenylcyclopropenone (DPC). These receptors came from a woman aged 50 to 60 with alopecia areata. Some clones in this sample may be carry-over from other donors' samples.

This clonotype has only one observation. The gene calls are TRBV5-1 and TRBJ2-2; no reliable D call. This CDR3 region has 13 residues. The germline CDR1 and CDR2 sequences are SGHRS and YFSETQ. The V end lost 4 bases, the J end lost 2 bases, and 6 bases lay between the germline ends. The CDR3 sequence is CASSNTNTGELFF. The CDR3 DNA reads TGCGCCAGCAGCAACACTAACACCGGGGAGCTGTTTTTT.

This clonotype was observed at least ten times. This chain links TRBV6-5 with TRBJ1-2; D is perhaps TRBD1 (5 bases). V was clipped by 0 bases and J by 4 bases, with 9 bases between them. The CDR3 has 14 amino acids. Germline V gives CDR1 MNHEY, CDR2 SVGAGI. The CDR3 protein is CASSYSLTAYGYTF. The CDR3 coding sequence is TGTGCCAGCAGTTACTCGCTGACAGCCTATGGCTACACCTTC.

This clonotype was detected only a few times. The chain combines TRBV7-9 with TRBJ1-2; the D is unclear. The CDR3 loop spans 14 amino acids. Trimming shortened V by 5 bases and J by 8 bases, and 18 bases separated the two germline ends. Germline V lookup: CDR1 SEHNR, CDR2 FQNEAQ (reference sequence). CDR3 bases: TGTGCCAGCAGCCAAGTTCCACCACGTATGGGCTACACCTTC. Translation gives CASSQVPPRMGYTF.

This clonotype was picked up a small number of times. The CDR3 nucleotides read TGCGCCAGCAGCCAAGAGTTGGGTAACCCGCAGTATTTT. As protein: CASSQELGNPQYF. The rearrangement joins TRBV4-3 to TRBJ2-3; D remains unclear. This CDR3 spans 13 amino acids. Germline assignment: CDR1 LGHNA and CDR2 YSLEER. The V end lost 0 bases, the J end lost 10 bases, and 11 bases lay between the germline ends.

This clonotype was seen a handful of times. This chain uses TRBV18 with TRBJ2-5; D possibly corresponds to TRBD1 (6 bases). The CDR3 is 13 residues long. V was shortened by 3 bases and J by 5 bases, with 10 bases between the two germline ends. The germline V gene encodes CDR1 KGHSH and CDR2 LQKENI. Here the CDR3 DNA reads TGTGCCAGCTCACCGTACAGGGTGGAGACCCAGTACTTC. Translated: CASSPYRVETQYF.

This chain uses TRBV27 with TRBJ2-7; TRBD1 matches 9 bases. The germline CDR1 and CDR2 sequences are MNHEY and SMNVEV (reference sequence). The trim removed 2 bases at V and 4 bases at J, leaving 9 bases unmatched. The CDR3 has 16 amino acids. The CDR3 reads CASSLAGTGQIYEQYF. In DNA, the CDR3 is TGTGCCAGCAGTTTAGCGGGGACAGGGCAAATATACGAGCAGTACTTC.

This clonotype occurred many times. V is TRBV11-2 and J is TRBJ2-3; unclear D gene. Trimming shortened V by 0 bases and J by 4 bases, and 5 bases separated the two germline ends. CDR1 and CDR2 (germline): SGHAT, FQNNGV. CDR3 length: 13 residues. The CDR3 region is CASSLDRSDTQYF. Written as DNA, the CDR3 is TGTGCCAGCAGCTTAGATCGGTCAGATACGCAGTATTTT.

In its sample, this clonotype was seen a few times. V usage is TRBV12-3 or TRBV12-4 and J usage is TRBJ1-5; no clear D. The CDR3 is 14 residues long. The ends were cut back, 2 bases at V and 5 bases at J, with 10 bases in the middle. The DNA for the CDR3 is TGTGCCAGCAGTTTAAAGTCCAGCGATCAGCCCCAGCATTTT. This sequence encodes CASSLKSSDQPQHF.

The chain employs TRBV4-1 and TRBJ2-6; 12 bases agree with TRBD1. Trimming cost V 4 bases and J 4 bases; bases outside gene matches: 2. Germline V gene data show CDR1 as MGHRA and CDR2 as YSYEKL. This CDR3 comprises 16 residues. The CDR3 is CASSRDRGQGANVLTF. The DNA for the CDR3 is TGCGCCAGCAGCCGGGACAGGGGGCAAGGGGCCAACGTCCTGACTTTC.

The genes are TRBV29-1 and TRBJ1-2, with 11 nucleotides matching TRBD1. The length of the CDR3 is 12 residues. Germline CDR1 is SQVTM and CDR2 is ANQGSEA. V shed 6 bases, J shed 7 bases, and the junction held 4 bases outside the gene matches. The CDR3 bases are TGCAGCGTCGGGACAGGGGGAGGTGGCTACACCTTC. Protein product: CSVGTGGGGYTF.

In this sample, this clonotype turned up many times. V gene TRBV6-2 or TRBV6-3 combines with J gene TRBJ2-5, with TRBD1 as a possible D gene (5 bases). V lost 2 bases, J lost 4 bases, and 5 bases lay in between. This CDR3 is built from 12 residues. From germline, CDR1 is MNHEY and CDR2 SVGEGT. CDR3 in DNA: TGTGCCAGCAGTTACAGGGGAGAGACCCAGTACTTC. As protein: CASSYRGETQYF.